The 29 T cell receptor beta chains listed next were all sequenced from one sample in a study of T cell clonality in common variable immunodeficiency. Using immunoSEQ multiplex PCR, the repertoire was profiled, and TCRdb retains in-frame clones only, with some absent. The data show about 32,000 clones, with none appearing a single time. The specimen sequenced was peripheral blood mononuclear cells. Receptor source: a person aged 18-70 years in good health.

This clone was seen at least ten times. The CDR3 end is not reached by the read, which stops 3 residues before it; the germline J gene fills it in. J is TRBJ2-4 and V is TRBV7-2; 8 positions match TRBD2. Germline values: CDR1 SGHTA, CDR2 FQGNSA. This CDR3 is 15 amino acids long. The trim removed 5 bases at V and 5 bases at J, leaving 8 bases unmatched. The sequenced part of the CDR3 DNA is TGTGCCAGCAGCACTAGCGGAGGAGGCCAAAACATT. Residues: CASSTSGGGQNI. From start to end, the CDR3 is CASSTSGGGQNIQYF.

This clone was counted at least ten times. Sequencing ends 3 residues short of the CDR3 end; the germline J gene provides the rest. The gene calls are TRBV29-1 and TRBJ2-1, with 10 bases matching TRBD1. Losses at the gene ends were 7 bases for V and 4 bases for J; bases not matched to a gene: 4. Germline CDR1 SQVTM, CDR2 ANQGSEA. The CDR3 spans 13 residues. CDR3 loop: CSAPGQGYNEQFF. The CDR3 DNA, read in part, is TGCAGCGCTCCGGGACAGGGGTACAATGAG.

This clone was detected only a few times. The CDR3 is cut off 3 residues early in the read; its end comes from the germline J gene. The V gene is TRBV18, the J gene TRBJ1-2; D remains unclear. This CDR3 has 14 residues. In germline, CDR1 is KGHSH, CDR2 LQKENI. CDR3 sequence: CASGGDSGPDTYTF. CDR3 DNA (partial): TGTGCCAGCGGAGGCGATAGCGGACCAGATACC.

This clone was counted between two and nine times. With the read ending 3 residues before the CDR3 end, the germline J gene is used to fill in that end. The chain carries TRBV11-3 and TRBJ2-5; 11 bases agree with TRBD1. The germline gives CDR1 SGHNT, CDR2 YENEEA. The ends lost 3 bases at V and 7 bases at J; junction bases unmatched: 4. The CDR3 sequence is 14 residues long. The CDR3 region is CASSLGTGGGTQYF. Incomplete CDR3 DNA: TGTGCCAGCAGCTTGGGGACAGGGGGAGGGACC.

At least ten counts were recorded for this clone. The read ends 3 residues shy of where the CDR3 ends; the end is completed using the germline J gene. J is TRBJ2-7 and V is TRBV2, with a possible D match to TRBD1 (6 bases). Trimming shortened V by 5 bases and J by 4 bases, and 12 bases separated the two germline ends. The CDR3 length is 13 residues. Germline loops: CDR1 SNHLY, CDR2 FYNNEI. The CDR3 reads CASSLGQTYEQYF. The sequenced CDR3 bases are TGTGCCAGCAGTCTAGGACAGACTTACGAG.

Many counts were recorded for this clone. Read sequence stops 3 residues before the CDR3 end, and the germline J gene provides the missing end. This chain connects TRBV2 to TRBJ1-2; possible D gene TRBD1, 6 bases. Trimming left V 5 bases short and J 3 bases short, with 13 bases between. This CDR3 spans 14 amino acids. Germline-derived CDR1 and CDR2 are SNHLY and FYNNEI. The CDR3 bases that were read are TGTGCCAGCAGTTACAGGGACGACTACTATGGC. It encodes CASSYRDDYYG. The whole CDR3 sequence reads CASSYRDDYYGYTF. Supplemented by reference TRBV2 and TRBJ1-2, the full variable domain reads EPEVTQTPSHQVTQMGQEVILRCVPISNHLYFYWYRQILGQKVEFLVSFYNNEISEKSEIFDDQFSVERPDGSNFTLKIRSTKLEDSAMYFCASSYRDDYYGYTFGSGTRLTVV.

Ten or more counts support this clone. The CDR3 goes on 3 residues after the read ends, and that part is filled in from the germline J gene. V is TRBV7-9 and J is TRBJ2-2; 7 bases match TRBD2. Germline trimming cut 4 bases from V and 8 bases from J; bases unmatched to any gene: 4. This CDR3 has 13 residues. Per the germline V gene, CDR1 is SEHNR and CDR2 is FQNEAQ (reference sequence). CDR3 sequence: CASSYLAEGELFF. The CDR3 DNA, read in part, is TGTGCCAGCAGCTACCTAGCGGAGGGGGAG.

This clone came up many times. At one of its ends the junction is not consistent with the germline gene, which may arise from a read error. The read is 3 residues too short to cover the CDR3 end, so that end is filled in from the germline J gene. V and J are TRBV11-3 and TRBJ1-1, with D possibly TRBD1 on 5 matching bases. The CDR3 extends over 14 amino acids. Germline values: CDR1 SGHNT, CDR2 YENEEA. CDR3 bases read: TGTGCCAGTAGCTTAGAGTTGACAGCTAAAGAA. It translates to CASSLELTAKE. The whole CDR3 protein is CASSLELTAKEAFF.

At least ten counts were recorded for this clone. The sequence runs out 3 residues before the end of the CDR3; the remainder is reconstructed from the germline J gene. V gene TRBV4-1 combines with J gene TRBJ2-2; 7 nucleotides line up with TRBD1. Germline V gene lookup returns CDR1 MGHRA and CDR2 YSYEKL. J gave up 6 bases and V 0 bases, and 1 base lay outside the gene matches. The CDR3 has 14 amino acids. The CDR3 protein is CASSQEGGAGELFF. CDR3 DNA, as far as it was read: TGCGCCAGCAGCCAAGAAGGGGGCGCCGGGGAG.

This clone has ten or more counts. The read stops 3 residues short of the end of the CDR3; the missing end is completed from the germline J gene. The chain couples TRBV19 to TRBJ1-4; 9 positions match TRBD1. CDR1 is LNHDA, CDR2 SQIVND, per germline (reference sequence). V was clipped by 3 bases and J by 7 bases; unmatched bases: 3. This CDR3 spans 14 amino acids. CDR3 region: CASSIGQGTEKLFF. The sequenced CDR3 bases are TGTGCCAGTAGTATCGGACAGGGGACTGAAAAA.

This clone was observed at least ten times. The read ends 3 residues early relative to the CDR3; the germline J gene fills the gap. The chain has TRBV6-1 and TRBJ2-1; D ambiguous. Germline assignment: CDR1 MNHNS and CDR2 SASEGT. CDR3 length: 16 amino acids. Trimming took 2 bases from V and 0 from J, leaving 11 bases between them. The CDR3 spells CASSELGVSSYNEQFF. The sequenced CDR3 bases are TGTGCCAGCAGTGAACTGGGCGTGAGCTCCTACAATGAG.

This clone was found many times. The missing CDR3 end, 3 residues past where the read stops, is filled in from the germline J gene. This chain links TRBV6-1 with TRBJ1-1; possible D gene TRBD1, 5 bases. CDR1 and CDR2 (germline): MNHNS, SASEGT. Trimming took off 4 bases at V and 1 base at J, with 7 bases between the two ends. The CDR3 loop spans 13 amino acids. The CDR3: CASSVGQNTEAFF. Partial CDR3 DNA: TGTGCCAGCAGTGTCGGACAGAACACTGAA.

This clone has ten or more counts. The read halts 3 residues ahead of the CDR3 end, with the missing end drawn from the germline J gene. The chain couples TRBV30 to TRBJ1-2; D perhaps matches TRBD1 (5 bases). Germline V lookup: CDR1 GTSNPN, CDR2 SVGIG (reference sequence). Trimming cost V 5 bases and J 4 bases, with 14 bases left between them. The CDR3 covers 13 residues. The chain's CDR3 is CAWGAGFPYGYTF. CDR3 bases read: TGTGCCTGGGGGGCAGGTTTTCCCTATGGC.

This clone came up many times. Coverage ceases 3 residues before the CDR3 finishes, and the germline J gene fills in the end. The genes are TRBV7-6 and TRBJ2-5; TRBD2 matches at 7 bases. Per germline, CDR1 SGHVS and CDR2 FNYEAQ. J lost 4 bases, V lost 5 bases, and 13 bases had no gene match. The CDR3 consists of 16 residues. CDR3: CASSPTLGTTGETQYF. The DNA read from the CDR3 is TGTGCCAGCAGCCCCACCTTAGGGACTACGGGAGAGACC.

In its sample, this clone was seen many times. With the read ending 3 residues before the CDR3 end, the germline J gene is used to fill in that end. This chain links TRBV2 with TRBJ2-1, with 10 bases aligning to TRBD1. CDR3 length: 15 amino acids. Germline assignment: CDR1 SNHLY and CDR2 FYNNEI. Germline trimming cut 3 bases from V and 4 bases from J; bases unmatched to any gene: 3. The CDR3 loop reads CASSDRDRGYNEQFF. The covered CDR3 bases are TGTGCCAGCAGTGACCGGGACAGGGGATACAATGAG. Looking up the rest from reference TRBV2 and TRBJ2-1 gives the full variable domain: EPEVTQTPSHQVTQMGQEVILRCVPISNHLYFYWYRQILGQKVEFLVSFYNNEISEKSEIFDDQFSVERPDGSNFTLKIRSTKLEDSAMYFCASSDRDRGYNEQFFGPGTRLTVL.

The sample holds a few counts of this clone. The read terminates 3 residues ahead of where the CDR3 ends, so the germline J gene completes it. The V and J genes are TRBV7-2 and TRBJ2-6; D possibly corresponds to TRBD1 (6 bases). Between the trimmed V and J ends, which lost 7 bases and 3 bases, there was a span of 13 bases. This CDR3 has 15 residues. Per the germline V gene, CDR1 is SGHTA and CDR2 is FQGNSA. The CDR3 loop is CASNSQGSGANVLTF. Partial CDR3 DNA: TGTGCCAGCAACTCCCAGGGGAGTGGGGCCAACGTC.

This clone occurred many times. The read ends 3 residues early relative to the CDR3; the germline J gene fills the gap. The rearrangement uses TRBV3-1 (or the pseudogene TRBV3-2) and TRBJ1-6; 11 positions agree with TRBD1. The CDR3 has 17 residues. The V gene's germline CDR1 is LGHDT and CDR2 YNNKEL (reference sequence). V shed 5 bases, J shed 10 bases, and the junction held 13 bases outside the gene matches. CDR3 sequence reads: CASSGGTGGQGGSPLHF. CDR3 bases read: TGTGCCAGCAGCGGAGGGACAGGGGGTCAGGGGGGCTCACCC.

Notes on this clone: The read ends 3 residues early relative to the CDR3; the germline J gene fills the gap. The chain joins TRBV2 to TRBJ2-3, with 12 bases that match TRBD2. Looked up from germline, CDR1 is SNHLY and CDR2 is FYNNEI. This CDR3 contains 16 residues. The CDR3 here is CARDSRSGTSGRTQYF. The covered CDR3 bases are TGTGCCAGGGATTCGCGGTCCGGGACTAGCGGGCGCACG.

This clone was counted only a few times. The junction does not match germline at one end; this may be a read error. Read data end 3 residues before the CDR3 end; the end is taken from the germline J gene. The genes are TRBV7-6 and TRBJ1-3, with unresolved D. This CDR3 is 15 amino acids long. Germline V gene data show CDR1 as SGHVS and CDR2 as FNYEAQ. The CDR3 sequence is CASSPQPDSGNTIYF. The covered CDR3 bases are TGTGCCAGCAGCCCCCAGCCGGACTCTGGAAACACA.

This clone was counted at least ten times. The CDR3 extends 3 residues past the end of the read, so its final part is completed from the germline J gene. V and J are TRBV6-4 and TRBJ1-2; 12 bases map to TRBD1. Germline-derived CDR1 and CDR2 are MRHNA and SNTAGT. The CDR3 loop spans 13 amino acids. The CDR3 here is CASSPGTGGRYTF. The DNA read from the CDR3 is TGTGCCAGCAGTCCCGGGACAGGGGGCCGC.

This clone was counted many times. The read halts 3 residues ahead of the CDR3 end, with the missing end drawn from the germline J gene. The rearrangement joins TRBV18 to TRBJ1-2; possible D gene TRBD1, 6 bases. The CDR3 extends over 14 amino acids. Germline-derived CDR1 and CDR2 are KGHSH and LQKENI. CDR3 region: CASSMEQGGGSYTF. Partial CDR3 DNA: TGTGCCAGCTCAATGGAACAGGGAGGTGGAAGC.

Notes on this clone: The CDR3 goes on 3 residues after the read ends, and that part is filled in from the germline J gene. The chain employs TRBV30 and TRBJ2-3, with TRBD1 identical over 10 bases. Germline CDR1 is GTSNPN and CDR2 is SVGIG (reference sequence). The CDR3 extends over 13 amino acids. The CDR3 is CAWRTGGRETQYF. CDR3 DNA, as far as it was read: TGTGCCTGGAGGACAGGGGGCAGGGAGACG.

About this clone itself: The read gets to within 3 residues of the CDR3 end, and the germline J gene fills in the rest. V gene TRBV18 combines with J gene TRBJ2-3; D possibly corresponds to TRBD2 (6 bases). The germline V gene has CDR1 KGHSH and CDR2 LQKENI. The CDR3 consists of 14 residues. The CDR3: CASSDRDSRGTQYF. CDR3 bases read: TGTGCCAGCTCTGACCGGGACTCCCGGGGGACG.

There are many counts of this clone. The sequenced fragment ends 3 residues before the CDR3 boundary, so the rest is inferred from the germline J gene. This chain links TRBV7-6 with TRBJ2-5, with D perhaps TRBD1 (5 bases). Trimming stripped 5 bases from V and 1 base from J, with 14 bases between. The CDR3 is made up of 15 amino acids. Germline V CDR1 and CDR2: SGHVS, FNYEAQ. CDR3 bases read: TGTGCCAGCAGCCGAGAGCCGACAGTCCAAGAGACC. Its protein product is CASSREPTVQET. The full CDR3 reads CASSREPTVQETQYF. Using reference TRBV7-6 and TRBJ2-5 for the parts outside the CDR3, the full variable domain is GAGVSQSPRYKVTKRGQDVALRCDPISGHVSLYWYRQALGQGPEFLTYFNYEAQQDKSGLPNDRFSAERPEGSISTLTIQRTEQRDSAMYRCASSREPTVQETQYFGPGTRLLVL.

In this sample, this clone turned up many times. Incomplete CDR3 DNA: TGTGCCAGCAGTTTTGAAAGGGGCAATCAGCCC. Its translation is CASSFERGNQP. The CDR3 in its entirety is CASSFERGNQPQHF. The genes are TRBV28 and TRBJ1-5; no definite D call. The read gets to within 3 residues of the CDR3 end, and the germline J gene fills in the rest. V dropped 3 bases and J dropped 2 bases, with 8 bases sitting between them. There are 14 residues in the CDR3. Germline values: CDR1 MDHEN, CDR2 SYDVKM.

This clone turned up a few times. CDR3 sequence reads: CASRADRDTEAFF. Incomplete CDR3 DNA: TGTGCCAGCAGAGCGGACAGGGACACTGAA. The chain couples TRBV2 to TRBJ1-1, with TRBD1 matching 8 bases. The read ends 3 residues before the CDR3 terminus; that terminus is restored from the germline J gene. CDR1 and CDR2 from the germline V gene are SNHLY and FYNNEI. CDR3 length: 13 residues. With V trimmed by 6 bases and J by 3 bases, 3 bases remained unmatched.

This clone was counted many times. The CDR3 end falls 3 residues outside the read, so it is completed with the germline J gene. The chain links TRBV2 to TRBJ2-5; D is uncertain. The CDR3 runs to 14 residues. V lost 4 bases to trimming and J lost 5 bases, with 14 bases between them. Looked up from germline, CDR1 is SNHLY and CDR2 is FYNNEI. The CDR3 protein is CASSGRQPPETQYF. The DNA read from the CDR3 is TGTGCCAGCAGTGGGAGACAACCCCCGGAGACC.

This clone came up a few times. The CDR3 sequence: CASSRNSGTNTDTQYF. The CDR3 DNA, read in part, is TGTGCCAGCAGCCGAAATAGCGGGACTAACACAGATACG. The V gene is TRBV7-3, the J gene TRBJ2-3; TRBD2 matches 8 bases. The read gets to within 3 residues of the CDR3 end, and the germline J gene fills in the rest. V shed 5 bases, J shed 2 bases, and the junction held 9 bases outside the gene matches. The CDR3 sequence is 16 residues long. Germline loops: CDR1 SGHTA, CDR2 FQGTGA.

In this sample, this clone turned up a few times. Coverage ceases 3 residues before the CDR3 finishes, and the germline J gene fills in the end. This chain connects TRBV5-4 to TRBJ2-5; no clear D. Trimming removed 0 bases at V and 1 base at J, with 7 bases between. This CDR3 spans 14 amino acids. Germline V lookup: CDR1 SGHNT, CDR2 YYREEE (reference sequence). CDR3 bases read: TGTGCCAGCAGCTTGGGGTCACTCCAAGAGACC. This translates into CASSLGSLQET. The full CDR3 is CASSLGSLQETQYF.